This TCR beta chain is from a study of T cell repertoires in cytomegalovirus infection. Study at large: Through public TCR beta signatures, both CMV infection and matching HLA type were indicated.

Study results and caveats: The response measured ex vivo was dominated by TCR beta clonotypes (HLA-C-restricted and CMV-specific). Accumulated public TCR beta family frequency recognized individuals carrying CMV together with the relevant HLA.

One entry per CDR3 protein, called by TCRdb with MiXCR from the reads. This sample yields under 350,000 distinct CDR3 sequences, of which around 9.6% are seen a single time; about 2.3% belongs to the top ten. Germline V CDR1 and CDR2: SGHVS, FNYEAQ. The germline V and J ends were trimmed by 2 bases and 0 bases, with 16 bases remaining between them. The CDR3 runs to 18 residues. This clonotype was picked up many times. Its antigen is not known. The chain has TRBV7-6 and TRBJ2-2; D not resolved. Sequences were obtained from PBMCs. This clonotype was sampled from a human donor in good health (CMV status not recorded). Some clones in this sample may be carry-over from other donors' samples. The CDR3 region is CASSLLPAGHPNTGELFF. The CDR3 bases are TGTGCCAGCAGCTTATTGCCGGCAGGCCACCCGAACACCGGGGAGCTGTTTTTT.